The following is a TCR beta chain sequence with its context. Its specificity is not known. At one boundary the junction diverges from the germline segment, which might be a read error. This specimen comes from a study of T cells in Graves' hyperthyroidism and ophthalmopathy. Study-wide findings and caveats: In the blood, most expanded thyroid clonotypes above 0.001 appeared as well.

Germline values: CDR1 SQVTM, CDR2 ANQGSEA. The CDR3 sequence is 18 residues long. Amplification of TCR beta CDR3 regions was performed using RNA transcripts as template. First-round RT-PCR targeting the TCR CDR3 was performed with the HTBI primer set. TCRdb reanalysed the multiplex PCR reads using MiXCR and keeps one entry per CDR3 protein. Of hundreds of thousands of distinct CDR3 sequences detected, 14% appear once; the ten largest clones hold 9.5% to 13%. Over 18 months, lack of ophthalmopathy progression marked Graves' hyperthyroidism as stable. The patients, who ranged from 18 to 65 in age, presented with newly diagnosed hyperthyroidism lasting under 2 months. Uncontrolled infection, other autoimmune disease, pregnancy or lactation disqualified patients from enrolment.

The gene calls are TRBV29-1 and TRBJ2-1; 10 positions agree with TRBD2. The receptor was derived from a woman under 30 with Graves' hyperthyroidism. Sequenced sample: blood. In DNA form, the CDR3 reads TGCAGCGTTGAGACTTACTTAATGAGCGGGAGGGAAAACAATGGGCAGTTCTTC. Its protein is CSVETYLMSGRENNGQFF.